This is a list of T cell receptor beta chains from one sample in a study of T cell responses to AZD1222 COVID-19 vaccine. Generated by immunoSEQ multiplex PCR, the TCRdb table keeps only in-frame clones and is missing some. Of roughly 50,000 clones in the sample, about 88% were seen once. The sequences come from peripheral blood, collected 28 days after the second AZD1222 dose. The receptor set was obtained from an adult who received the AZD1222 COVID-19 vaccine. Both conserved end residues are part of each CDR3. The D gene is left open where the match is weak. Part of the rows lack a size; the others show once, few, many or a class for expanded clones.

D gene: .; V gene: TRBV4-1; J gene: TRBJ1-4; clone size: .; CDR3 protein: CASSPIGGLSEKLFF; CDR3 DNA: TGCGCCAGCAGCCCCATTGGGGGCCTCTCTGAAAAACTGTTTTTT
D gene: TRBD2; V gene: TRBV7-2; J gene: TRBJ2-5; clone size: .; CDR3 protein: CASSTERGRLATQYF; CDR3 DNA: TGTGCCAGCAGCACCGAGCGGGGGCGCTTAGCGACCCAGTACTTC
D gene: .; V gene: TRBV10-3; J gene: TRBJ2-7; clone size: .; CDR3 protein: CAISGMGSDEQYF; CDR3 DNA: TGTGCCATCAGTGGGATGGGTAGCGACGAGCAGTACTTC
D gene: .; V gene: TRBV5-1; J gene: TRBJ1-6; clone size: .; CDR3 protein: CASSLEVRGGSSYNSPLHF; CDR3 DNA: TGCGCCAGCAGCTTGGAGGTAAGGGGCGGGAGCTCCTATAATTCACCCCTCCACTTT
D gene: .; V gene: TRBV3-1/TRBV3-2; J gene: TRBJ1-6; clone size: .; CDR3 protein: CASSQGKGSSPLHF; CDR3 DNA: TGTGCCAGCAGCCAAGGGAAGGGGAGCTCACCCCTCCACTTT
D gene: TRBD2; V gene: TRBV10-2; J gene: TRBJ2-7; clone size: .; CDR3 protein: CASNAAGGSYEQYF; CDR3 DNA: TGCGCCAGCAACGCAGCGGGAGGATCCTACGAGCAGTACTTC
D gene: TRBD1; V gene: TRBV19; J gene: TRBJ1-5; clone size: .; CDR3 protein: CASSPGQNNQPQHF; CDR3 DNA: TGTGCCAGTAGTCCGGGACAGAACAATCAGCCCCAGCATTTT
D gene: TRBD1; V gene: TRBV5-1; J gene: TRBJ2-7; clone size: .; CDR3 protein: CASRPPGTGNYEQYF; CDR3 DNA: TGCGCCAGCAGGCCCCCTGGGACAGGGAACTACGAGCAGTACTTC
D gene: .; V gene: TRBV13; J gene: TRBJ1-2; clone size: .; CDR3 protein: CASSFTGREWDYGYTF; CDR3 DNA: TGTGCCAGCAGCTTCACTGGGAGGGAATGGGACTATGGCTACACCTTC
D gene: TRBD2; V gene: TRBV5-1; J gene: TRBJ2-7; clone size: .; CDR3 protein: CASSPGLADSYEQYF; CDR3 DNA: TGCGCCAGCAGCCCGGGACTAGCGGACTCCTACGAGCAGTACTTC
D gene: .; V gene: TRBV5-8; J gene: TRBJ1-1; clone size: .; CDR3 protein: CASSLGGQHVFF; CDR3 DNA: TGTGCCAGCAGCTTGGGTGGACAGCATGTTTTCTTT
D gene: TRBD2; V gene: TRBV28; J gene: TRBJ2-7; clone size: .; CDR3 protein: CASSSPLAGGHEQYF; CDR3 DNA: TGTGCCAGCAGTTCCCCTCTAGCGGGAGGGCACGAGCAGTACTTC
D gene: .; V gene: TRBV5-1; J gene: TRBJ2-2; clone size: .; CDR3 protein: CASSQDPIENTGELFF; CDR3 DNA: TGCGCCAGCAGCCAGGACCCAATAGAAAACACCGGGGAGCTGTTTTTT
D gene: .; V gene: TRBV6-2/TRBV6-3; J gene: TRBJ1-2; clone size: .; CDR3 protein: CASSPRAYGYTF; CDR3 DNA: TGTGCCAGCAGTCCCCGGGCCTATGGCTACACCTTC
D gene: .; V gene: TRBV7-8; J gene: TRBJ1-6; clone size: .; CDR3 protein: CASSSPAGRGLSPLHF; CDR3 DNA: TGTGCCAGCAGCTCCCCCGCCGGGAGGGGTCTTTCGCCCCTCCACTTT
D gene: .; V gene: TRBV7-3; J gene: TRBJ2-1; clone size: .; CDR3 protein: CASSSSPPGPYNEQFF; CDR3 DNA: TGTGCCAGCAGCTCATCTCCGCCGGGACCCTACAATGAGCAGTTCTTC
D gene: .; V gene: TRBV28; J gene: TRBJ2-7; clone size: .; CDR3 protein: CASSAIRVGTYEQYF; CDR3 DNA: TGTGCCAGCAGTGCAATCAGGGTGGGGACCTACGAGCAGTACTTC
D gene: .; V gene: TRBV6-5; J gene: TRBJ2-7; clone size: .; CDR3 protein: CASHGQGFSYEQYF; CDR3 DNA: TGTGCCAGCCACGGCCAGGGCTTTTCCTACGAGCAGTACTTC
D gene: .; V gene: TRBV29-1; J gene: TRBJ1-6; clone size: .; CDR3 protein: CSVSQGNNSPLHF; CDR3 DNA: TGCAGCGTTAGCCAGGGGAATAATTCACCCCTCCACTTT
D gene: .; V gene: TRBV4-1; J gene: TRBJ2-7; clone size: .; CDR3 protein: CASSQFLGVVSSYEQYF; CDR3 DNA: TGCGCCAGCAGCCAATTTCTAGGGGTCGTGAGCTCCTACGAGCAGTACTTC
D gene: .; V gene: TRBV10-3; J gene: TRBJ1-4; clone size: .; CDR3 protein: CAISEAGFREKLFF; CDR3 DNA: TGTGCCATCAGTGAAGCAGGATTCCGGGAAAAACTGTTTTTT
D gene: TRBD1; V gene: TRBV6-6; J gene: TRBJ1-4; clone size: once; CDR3 protein: CASSRNHGQGTDEKLFF; CDR3 DNA: TGTGCCAGCAGCCGAAACCATGGACAGGGAACGGATGAAAAACTGTTTTTT
D gene: .; V gene: TRBV16; J gene: TRBJ2-5; clone size: once; CDR3 protein: CASSQSSRGPQETQYF; CDR3 DNA: TGTGCCAGCAGCCAATCTTCGCGGGGGCCTCAAGAGACCCAGTACTTC
D gene: TRBD2; V gene: TRBV15; J gene: TRBJ2-3; clone size: .; CDR3 protein: CATSGEAGGADTQYF; CDR3 DNA: TGTGCCACCAGCGGGGAAGCGGGAGGGGCAGATACGCAGTATTTT
D gene: .; V gene: TRBV5-4; J gene: TRBJ2-5; clone size: .; CDR3 protein: CASSLDLRETQYF; CDR3 DNA: TGTGCCAGCAGCTTGGACCTGAGGGAGACCCAGTACTTC
D gene: .; V gene: TRBV5-4; J gene: TRBJ1-2; clone size: few; CDR3 protein: CASSRVANYGYTF; CDR3 DNA: TGTGCCAGCAGCCGGGTAGCTAACTATGGCTACACCTTC
D gene: TRBD1; V gene: TRBV19; J gene: TRBJ1-4; clone size: few; CDR3 protein: CASSTGQFNEKLFF; CDR3 DNA: TGTGCCAGTAGCACGGGACAGTTTAATGAAAAACTGTTTTTT
D gene: .; V gene: TRBV13; J gene: TRBJ1-2; clone size: .; CDR3 protein: CASSRSLQGYGYTF; CDR3 DNA: TGTGCCAGCAGCAGATCACTTCAGGGCTATGGCTACACCTTC
D gene: .; V gene: TRBV19; J gene: TRBJ1-6; clone size: .; CDR3 protein: CASSRGPFGSPLHF; CDR3 DNA: TGTGCCAGTAGTCGGGGGCCGTTCGGGTCACCCCTCCACTTT
D gene: .; V gene: TRBV15; J gene: TRBJ1-4; clone size: .; CDR3 protein: CATSRDSGQGSEKLFF; CDR3 DNA: TGTGCCACCAGCAGAGATTCAGGCCAGGGAAGTGAAAAACTGTTTTTT
D gene: TRBD1; V gene: TRBV29-1; J gene: TRBJ2-7; clone size: .; CDR3 protein: CSVEVGTETYEQYF; CDR3 DNA: TGCAGCGTTGAAGTAGGGACAGAGACCTACGAGCAGTACTTC
D gene: TRBD2; V gene: TRBV18; J gene: TRBJ2-7; clone size: .; CDR3 protein: CASSSGLAYEQYF; CDR3 DNA: TGTGCCAGCAGCAGTGGACTAGCCTACGAGCAGTACTTC
D gene: .; V gene: TRBV6-1; J gene: TRBJ2-2; clone size: .; CDR3 protein: CASSGITGRNTGELFF; CDR3 DNA: TGTGCCAGCAGTGGGATAACAGGGAGAAACACCGGGGAGCTGTTTTTT
D gene: .; V gene: TRBV11-2; J gene: TRBJ1-1; clone size: few; CDR3 protein: CASSLKFGVSNTEAFF; CDR3 DNA: TGTGCCAGCAGCTTAAAGTTTGGGGTATCAAACACTGAAGCTTTCTTT
D gene: TRBD2; V gene: TRBV2; J gene: TRBJ2-5; clone size: .; CDR3 protein: CASRLAGGPKETQYF; CDR3 DNA: TGTGCCAGCAGACTAGCGGGAGGGCCGAAAGAGACCCAGTACTTC
D gene: .; V gene: TRBV13; J gene: TRBJ1-4; clone size: .; CDR3 protein: CASSLSGEKLFF; CDR3 DNA: TGTGCCAGCAGCTTATCGGGGGAAAAACTGTTTTTT
D gene: TRBD1; V gene: TRBV9; J gene: TRBJ1-1; clone size: .; CDR3 protein: CASSPSNRGNEAFF; CDR3 DNA: TGTGCCAGCAGCCCAAGTAACAGGGGAAATGAAGCTTTCTTT
D gene: .; V gene: TRBV7-8; J gene: TRBJ2-1; clone size: .; CDR3 protein: CASSLRGALGKGNEQFF; CDR3 DNA: TGTGCCAGCAGCCTACGGGGAGCACTTGGCAAAGGCAATGAGCAGTTCTTC
D gene: .; V gene: TRBV19; J gene: TRBJ2-2; clone size: .; CDR3 protein: CASRVNTGELFF; CDR3 DNA: TGTGCCAGTAGGGTGAACACCGGGGAGCTGTTTTTT
D gene: .; V gene: TRBV7-8; J gene: TRBJ1-5; clone size: once; CDR3 protein: CASSYPAAGAVHF; CDR3 DNA: TGTGCCAGCAGCTACCCGGCGGCCGGGGCGGTGCATTTT
D gene: .; V gene: TRBV7-9; J gene: TRBJ2-1; clone size: .; CDR3 protein: CASSSLRDPAYNEQFF; CDR3 DNA: TGTGCCAGCAGCTCACTCCGGGACCCAGCCTACAATGAGCAGTTCTTC
D gene: .; V gene: TRBV7-2; J gene: TRBJ1-3; clone size: .; CDR3 protein: CASSLTVVSGNTIYF; CDR3 DNA: TGTGCCAGCAGCTTAACCGTCGTCTCTGGAAACACCATATATTTT
D gene: .; V gene: TRBV10-3; J gene: TRBJ2-7; clone size: once; CDR3 protein: CAISVTGYEQYF; CDR3 DNA: TGTGCCATCAGTGTAACCGGCTACGAGCAGTACTTC
D gene: .; V gene: TRBV5-8; J gene: TRBJ1-1; clone size: .; CDR3 protein: CASNPKGLTEAFF; CDR3 DNA: TGTGCCAGCAACCCTAAGGGTTTGACTGAAGCTTTCTTT
D gene: .; V gene: TRBV21-1; J gene: TRBJ1-2; clone size: .; CDR3 protein: CASSSARRAPNYGYTF; CDR3 DNA: TGTGCCAGCAGTTCGGCGCGGCGGGCTCCTAACTATGGCTACACCTTC
D gene: TRBD1; V gene: TRBV6-1; J gene: TRBJ2-7; clone size: .; CDR3 protein: CASSGLNERGLRPYEQYF; CDR3 DNA: TGTGCCAGCAGTGGCCTCAACGAAAGGGGGCTTCGACCCTACGAGCAGTACTTC
D gene: TRBD1; V gene: TRBV7-6; J gene: TRBJ2-7; clone size: .; CDR3 protein: CASSPQPGQGVLHEQYF; CDR3 DNA: TGTGCCAGCAGCCCGCAGCCGGGACAGGGGGTTCTCCACGAGCAGTACTTC
D gene: .; V gene: TRBV13; J gene: TRBJ1-2; clone size: .; CDR3 protein: CASSLVDRRGYTF; CDR3 DNA: TGTGCCAGCAGCTTAGTAGACCGGCGGGGCTACACCTTC
D gene: .; V gene: TRBV18; J gene: TRBJ1-3; clone size: .; CDR3 protein: CASSPSGTSSGNTIYF; CDR3 DNA: TGTGCCAGCTCACCCTCAGGGACGTCCTCTGGAAACACCATATATTTT
D gene: TRBD1; V gene: TRBV6-5; J gene: TRBJ1-4; clone size: few; CDR3 protein: CASSLAGGIGEKLFF; CDR3 DNA: TGTGCCAGCAGTTTAGCAGGGGGAATTGGTGAAAAACTGTTTTTT
D gene: TRBD1; V gene: TRBV19; J gene: TRBJ1-1; clone size: .; CDR3 protein: CASSIQGAFRGEATEAFF; CDR3 DNA: TGTGCCAGTAGTATCCAGGGGGCTTTCCGGGGGGAGGCCACTGAAGCTTTCTTT
D gene: .; V gene: TRBV29-1; J gene: TRBJ2-1; clone size: .; CDR3 protein: CSVELPRAHEQFF; CDR3 DNA: TGCAGCGTTGAGTTGCCTAGGGCCCATGAGCAGTTCTTC
D gene: .; V gene: TRBV13; J gene: TRBJ1-2; clone size: .; CDR3 protein: CASSLLRPASYGYTF; CDR3 DNA: TGTGCCAGCAGCTTACTAAGGCCAGCCTCCTATGGCTACACCTTC
D gene: TRBD1; V gene: TRBV3-1/TRBV3-2; J gene: TRBJ2-2; clone size: .; CDR3 protein: CASSHYWGQGNTGELFF; CDR3 DNA: TGTGCCAGCAGCCATTATTGGGGACAGGGGAATACCGGGGAGCTGTTTTTT